This passage covers 11 T cell receptor beta chains from one sample sequenced in a study of cytomegalovirus exposure and HLA in healthy donors. Use of 60 Vbeta and 13 Jbeta primers characterized the PCR. The assay was immunoSEQ multiplex PCR, and TCRdb's table has in-frame clones only and misses some. The sample holds around 130,000 clones, approximately 68% seen once. The sequencing input was PBMCs. The source is a man younger than 45 in good health and CMV-seropositive.

The rearrangement joins TRBV7-9 to TRBJ1-2, with 8 positions matching TRBD1. CDR3 length: 15 amino acids. V was clipped by 2 bases and J by 5 bases; unmatched bases: 7. Germline V gene lookup returns CDR1 SEHNR and CDR2 FQNEAQ (reference sequence). The CDR3 DNA sequence: TGTGCCAGCAGCTTACTGGACAGGGACGCTTATGGCTACACCTTC. Amino acids: CASSLLDRDAYGYTF.

This clone showed up just once. V gene TRBV18 combines with J gene TRBJ1-2, with TRBD1 matching 7 bases. The germline CDR1 and CDR2 sequences are KGHSH and LQKENI. This CDR3 is 13 amino acids long. Unmatched junction bases numbered 4, after V lost 3 bases and J lost 6 bases. The CDR3 here is CASSPKGADGYTF. In nucleotides, the CDR3 is TGTGCCAGCTCACCGAAGGGGGCGGATGGCTACACCTTC. Filled out from reference TRBV18 and TRBJ1-2, the complete variable domain reads NAGVMQNPRHLVRRRGQEARLRCSPMKGHSHVYWYRQLPEEGLKFMVYLQKENIIDESGMPKERFSAEFPKEGPSILRIQQVVRGDSAAYFCASSPKGADGYTFGSGTRLTVV.

The rearrangement links TRBV9 to TRBJ2-3, with no clear D. The CDR3 extends over 12 amino acids. In germline, CDR1 is SGDLS, CDR2 YYNGEE. Deletions cut 5 bases from V and 4 bases from J, with 8 bases between. The CDR3 loop is CASSEYSDTQYF. DNA of the CDR3: TGTGCCAGCAGTGAGTACTCAGATACGCAGTATTTT.

The J gene is TRBJ1-2, the V gene TRBV5-4, with 9 bases aligning to TRBD1. This CDR3 has 14 amino acids. Germline assignment: CDR1 SGHNT and CDR2 YYREEE (reference sequence). V gave up 4 bases and J gave up 4 bases; unmatched junction bases: 5. CDR3 coding DNA: TGTGCCAGCAGCCCAGGACAGGGGACCTATGGCTACACCTTC. It is translated as CASSPGQGTYGYTF.

The chain recombines TRBV18 with TRBJ2-5; 8 nucleotides line up with TRBD2. Germline-derived CDR1 and CDR2 are KGHSH and LQKENI. After removal of 3 bases from V and 7 bases from J, the junction contained 7 bases not matched to a gene. CDR3 length: 14 amino acids. The CDR3 loop reads CASSPPTSVRTQYF. DNA of the CDR3: TGTGCCAGCTCACCTCCGACTAGCGTTCGGACCCAGTACTTC.

The genes are TRBV7-2 and TRBJ2-5; 8 nucleotides match TRBD1. CDR3 size: 14 residues. Germline loops: CDR1 SGHTA, CDR2 FQGNSA. J gave up 5 bases and V 2 bases, and 4 bases lay outside the gene matches. The CDR3, as DNA: TGTGCCAGCAGCTTACAGGGGGCTGGGGAGACCCAGTACTTC. As protein: CASSLQGAGETQYF.

This rearrangement joins TRBV20-1 to TRBJ1-2; D uncertain. The length of the CDR3 is 11 residues. CDR1 DFQATT and CDR2 SNEGSKA come from the germline V gene (reference sequence). V lost 3 bases, J lost 8 bases, and 10 bases lay in between. The CDR3 bases are TGCAGTGCTAGCTTGCGATTAGGCTACACCTTC. Amino acid sequence: CSASLRLGYTF.

This chain joins TRBV27 and TRBJ2-3, with TRBD2 matching 9 bases. This CDR3 has 15 amino acids. V lost 4 bases and J lost 5; bases outside the gene matches: 7. The germline V gene has CDR1 MNHEY and CDR2 SMNVEV (reference sequence). CDR3: CASSSFSGSLDTQYF. DNA of the CDR3: TGTGCCAGCAGTTCATTTAGCGGGAGTTTAGATACGCAGTATTTT.

This clone has only a few counts. The chain couples TRBV6-1 to TRBJ1-2; 7 bases line up with TRBD1. The CDR3 is 13 residues long. J gave up 4 bases and V 3 bases, and 2 bases lay outside the gene matches. Germline-derived CDR1 and CDR2 are MNHNS and SASEGT. The CDR3 DNA is TGTGCCAGCAGTGAGAGGGGGCCCTATGGCTACACCTTC. This sequence encodes CASSERGPYGYTF.

The rearrangement uses TRBV9 and TRBJ2-5, with 7 bases aligning to TRBD1. Germline CDR1 and CDR2: SGDLS and YYNGEE. V shed 4 bases, J shed 2 bases, and the junction held 5 bases outside the gene matches. CDR3 length: 14 residues. CDR3 region: CASSIGTVQETQYF. Written as DNA, the CDR3 is TGTGCCAGCAGCATCGGGACAGTGCAAGAGACCCAGTACTTC.

The V gene is TRBV19, the J gene TRBJ2-2; D possibly corresponds to TRBD2 (5 bases). Trimming shortened V by 1 base and J by 2 bases, and 8 bases separated the two germline ends. Germline V CDR1 and CDR2: LNHDA, SQIVND (reference sequence). The length of the CDR3 is 15 residues. CDR3 coding DNA: TGTGCCAGTAGTATAGCGGGAACAAACACCGGGGAGCTGTTTTTT. As protein: CASSIAGTNTGELFF.